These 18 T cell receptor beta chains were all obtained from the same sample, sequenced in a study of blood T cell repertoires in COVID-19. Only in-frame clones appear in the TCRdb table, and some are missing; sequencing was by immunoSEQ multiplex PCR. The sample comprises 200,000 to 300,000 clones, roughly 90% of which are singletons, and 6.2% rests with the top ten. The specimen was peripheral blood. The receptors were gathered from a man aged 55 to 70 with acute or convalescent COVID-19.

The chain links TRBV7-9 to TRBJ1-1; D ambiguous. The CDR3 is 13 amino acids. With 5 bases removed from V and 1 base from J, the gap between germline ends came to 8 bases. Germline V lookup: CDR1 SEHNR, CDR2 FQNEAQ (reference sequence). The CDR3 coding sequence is TGTGCCAGCAGCGCCACGGGGAACACTGAAGCTTTCTTT. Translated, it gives CASSATGNTEAFF.

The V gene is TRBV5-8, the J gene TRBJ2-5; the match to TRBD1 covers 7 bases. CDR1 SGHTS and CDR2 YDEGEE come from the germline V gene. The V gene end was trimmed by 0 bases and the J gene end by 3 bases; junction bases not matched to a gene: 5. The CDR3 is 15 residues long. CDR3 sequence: CASSLGGQSKETQYF. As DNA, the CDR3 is TGTGCCAGCAGCTTGGGGGGACAGTCGAAAGAGACCCAGTACTTC. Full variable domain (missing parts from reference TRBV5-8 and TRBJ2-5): EAGVTQSPTHLIKTRGQQATLRCSPISGHTSVYWYQQALGLGLQFLLWYDEGEERNRGNFPPRFSGRQFPNYSSELNVNALELEDSALYLCASSLGGQSKETQYFGPGTRLLVL.

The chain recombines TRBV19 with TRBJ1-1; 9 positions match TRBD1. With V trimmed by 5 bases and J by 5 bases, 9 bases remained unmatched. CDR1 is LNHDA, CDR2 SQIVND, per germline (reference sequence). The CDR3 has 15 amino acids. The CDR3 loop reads CASSARDRAGTEAFF. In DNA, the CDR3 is TGTGCCAGTAGTGCTCGGGACAGGGCCGGGACTGAAGCTTTCTTT.

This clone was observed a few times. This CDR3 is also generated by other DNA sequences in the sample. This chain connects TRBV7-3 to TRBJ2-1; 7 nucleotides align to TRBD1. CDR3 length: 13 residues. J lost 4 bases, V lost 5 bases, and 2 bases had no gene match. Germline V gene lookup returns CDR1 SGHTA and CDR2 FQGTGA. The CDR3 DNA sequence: TGTGCCAGCAGCCCAGGGGGATACAATGAGCAGTTCTTC. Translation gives CASSPGGYNEQFF. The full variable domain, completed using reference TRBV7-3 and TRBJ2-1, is GAGVSQTPSNKVTEKGKYVELRCDPISGHTALYWYRQSLGQGPEFLIYFQGTGAADDSGLPNDRFFAVRPEGSVSTLKIQRTERGDSAVYLCASSPGGYNEQFFGPGTRLTVL.

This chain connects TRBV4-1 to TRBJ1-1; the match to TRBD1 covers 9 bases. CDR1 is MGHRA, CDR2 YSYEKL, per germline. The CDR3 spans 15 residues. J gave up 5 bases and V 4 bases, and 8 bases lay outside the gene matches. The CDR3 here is CASSLQGDRVTEAFF. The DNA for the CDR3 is TGCGCCAGCAGCCTCCAAGGGGACAGGGTGACTGAAGCTTTCTTT.

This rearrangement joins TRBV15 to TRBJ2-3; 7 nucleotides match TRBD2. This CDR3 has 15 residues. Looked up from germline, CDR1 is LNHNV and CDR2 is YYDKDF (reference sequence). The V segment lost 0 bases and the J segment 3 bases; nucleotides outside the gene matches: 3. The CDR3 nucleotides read TGTGCCACCAGCAGAGATAAGCGGGATACAGATACGCAGTATTTT. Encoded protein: CATSRDKRDTDTQYF.

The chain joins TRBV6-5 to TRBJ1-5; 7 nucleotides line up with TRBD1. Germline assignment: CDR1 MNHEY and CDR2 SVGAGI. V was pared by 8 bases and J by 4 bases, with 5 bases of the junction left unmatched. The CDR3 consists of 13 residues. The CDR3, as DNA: TGTGCCAGCGGGACAGCCTCTAATCAGCCCCAGCATTTT. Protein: CASGTASNQPQHF.

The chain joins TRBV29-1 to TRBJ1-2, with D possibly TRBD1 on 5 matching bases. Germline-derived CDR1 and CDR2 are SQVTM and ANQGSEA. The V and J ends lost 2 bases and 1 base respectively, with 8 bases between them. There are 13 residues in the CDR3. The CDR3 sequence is CSVEQGLNYGYTF. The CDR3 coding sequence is TGCAGCGTTGAACAGGGCCTTAACTATGGCTACACCTTC.

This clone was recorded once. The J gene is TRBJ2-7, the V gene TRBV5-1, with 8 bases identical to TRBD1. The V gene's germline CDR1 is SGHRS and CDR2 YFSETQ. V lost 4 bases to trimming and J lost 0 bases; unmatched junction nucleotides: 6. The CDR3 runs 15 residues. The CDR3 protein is CASSPWTGSSYEQYF. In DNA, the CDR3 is TGCGCCAGCAGCCCCTGGACAGGGAGCTCCTACGAGCAGTACTTC. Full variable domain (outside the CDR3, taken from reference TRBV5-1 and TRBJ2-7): KAGVTQTPRYLIKTRGQQVTLSCSPISGHRSVSWYQQTPGQGLQFLFEYFSETQRNKGNFPGRFSGRQFSNSRSEMNVSTLELGDSALYLCASSPWTGSSYEQYFGPGTRLTVT.

CDR3 region: CATKESPLHF. The CDR3 DNA sequence: TGTGCCACCAAGGAGTCACCCCTCCACTTT. The chain links TRBV24-1 to TRBJ1-6; D gene ambiguous. CDR1 and CDR2 from the germline V gene are KGHDR and SFDVKD. The CDR3 extends over 10 amino acids. Trimming stripped 8 bases from V and 10 bases from J, with 5 bases between.

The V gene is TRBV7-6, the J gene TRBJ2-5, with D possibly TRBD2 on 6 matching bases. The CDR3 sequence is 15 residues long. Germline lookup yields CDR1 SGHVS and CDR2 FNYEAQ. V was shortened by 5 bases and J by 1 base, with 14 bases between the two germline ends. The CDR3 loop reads CASSPRASVQETQYF. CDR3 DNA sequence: TGTGCCAGCAGCCCTCGGGCTAGCGTCCAAGAGACCCAGTACTTC.

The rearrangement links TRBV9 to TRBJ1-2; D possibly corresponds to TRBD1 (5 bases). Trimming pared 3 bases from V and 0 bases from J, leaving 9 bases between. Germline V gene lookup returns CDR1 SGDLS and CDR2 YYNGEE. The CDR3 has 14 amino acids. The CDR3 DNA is TGTGCCAGCAGCGCGGGACTGACTAACTATGGCTACACCTTC. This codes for CASSAGLTNYGYTF.

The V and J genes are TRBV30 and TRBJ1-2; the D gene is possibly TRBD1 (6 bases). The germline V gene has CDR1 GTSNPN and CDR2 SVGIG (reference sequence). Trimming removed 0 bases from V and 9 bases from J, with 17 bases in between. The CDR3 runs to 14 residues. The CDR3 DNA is TGTGCCTGGAGTGTACAGGGTACCCTATGGAGCTACACCTTC. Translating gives CAWSVQGTLWSYTF.

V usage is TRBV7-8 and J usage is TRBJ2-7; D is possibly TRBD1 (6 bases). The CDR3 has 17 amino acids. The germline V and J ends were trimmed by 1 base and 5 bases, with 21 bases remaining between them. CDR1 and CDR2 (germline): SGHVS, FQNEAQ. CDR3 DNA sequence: TGTGCCAGCAGCTTAGTTTATTGGGCCAGGGGCGAACACGAGCAGTACTTC. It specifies CASSLVYWARGEHEQYF.

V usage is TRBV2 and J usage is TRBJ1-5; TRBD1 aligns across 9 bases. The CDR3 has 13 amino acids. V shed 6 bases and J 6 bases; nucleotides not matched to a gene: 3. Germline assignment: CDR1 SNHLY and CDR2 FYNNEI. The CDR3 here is CASRQGAGQPQHF. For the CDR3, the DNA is TGTGCCAGCAGACAGGGGGCCGGTCAGCCCCAGCATTTT.

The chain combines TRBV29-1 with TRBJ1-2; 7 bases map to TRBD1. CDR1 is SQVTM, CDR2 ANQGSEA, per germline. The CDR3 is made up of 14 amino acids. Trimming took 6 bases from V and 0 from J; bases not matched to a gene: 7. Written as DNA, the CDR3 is TGCAGCGTGACAGGGTTAGGAGCTAACTATGGCTACACCTTC. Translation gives CSVTGLGANYGYTF.

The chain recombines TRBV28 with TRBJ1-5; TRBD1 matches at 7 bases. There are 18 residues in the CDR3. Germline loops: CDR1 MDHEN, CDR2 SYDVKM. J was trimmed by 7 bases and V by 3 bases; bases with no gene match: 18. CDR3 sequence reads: CASSFIKEGGLVPQPQHF. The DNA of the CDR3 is TGTGCCAGCAGTTTTATAAAGGAAGGGGGCCTCGTCCCCCAGCCCCAGCATTTT.

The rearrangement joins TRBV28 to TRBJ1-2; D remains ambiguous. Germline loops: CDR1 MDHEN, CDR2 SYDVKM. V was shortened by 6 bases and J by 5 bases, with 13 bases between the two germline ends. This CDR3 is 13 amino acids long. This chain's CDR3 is CASRIEEPYGYTF. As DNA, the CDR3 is TGTGCCAGCAGGATCGAGGAGCCTTATGGCTACACCTTC.